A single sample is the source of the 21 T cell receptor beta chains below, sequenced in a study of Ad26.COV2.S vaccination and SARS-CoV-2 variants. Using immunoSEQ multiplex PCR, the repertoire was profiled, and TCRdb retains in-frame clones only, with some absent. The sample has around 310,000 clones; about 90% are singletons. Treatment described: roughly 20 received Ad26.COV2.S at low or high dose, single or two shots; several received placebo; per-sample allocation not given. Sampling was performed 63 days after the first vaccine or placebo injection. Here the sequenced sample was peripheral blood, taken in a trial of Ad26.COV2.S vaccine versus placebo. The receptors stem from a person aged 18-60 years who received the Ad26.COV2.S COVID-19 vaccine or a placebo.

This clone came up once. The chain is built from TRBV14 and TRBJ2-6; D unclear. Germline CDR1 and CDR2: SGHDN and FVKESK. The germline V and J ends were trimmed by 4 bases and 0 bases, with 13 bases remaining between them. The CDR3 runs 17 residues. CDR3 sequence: CASSRTILASGANVLTF. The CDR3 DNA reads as TGTGCCAGCAGCCGCACTATTTTAGCCTCTGGGGCCAACGTCCTGACTTTC.

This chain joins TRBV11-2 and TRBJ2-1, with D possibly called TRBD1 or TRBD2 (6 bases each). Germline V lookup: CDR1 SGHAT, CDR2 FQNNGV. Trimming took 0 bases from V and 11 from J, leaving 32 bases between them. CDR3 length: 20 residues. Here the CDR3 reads CASSLDRLGGYPSQSIQQFF. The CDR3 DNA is TGTGCCAGCAGCTTAGATCGGTTGGGGGGCTATCCCTCCCAATCAATTCAGCAGTTCTTC.

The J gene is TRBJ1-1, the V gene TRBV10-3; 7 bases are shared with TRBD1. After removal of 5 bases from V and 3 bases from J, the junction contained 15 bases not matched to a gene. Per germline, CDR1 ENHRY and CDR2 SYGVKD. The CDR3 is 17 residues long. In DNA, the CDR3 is TGTGCCATCAGTCACGTTAGGGAGGGGGCGGGACACACTGAAGCTTTCTTT. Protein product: CAISHVREGAGHTEAFF.

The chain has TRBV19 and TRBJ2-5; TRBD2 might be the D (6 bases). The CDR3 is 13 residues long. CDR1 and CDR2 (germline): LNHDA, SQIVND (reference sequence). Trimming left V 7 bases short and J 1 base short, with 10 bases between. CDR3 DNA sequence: TGTGCCAGTAACCGGGGGACCCAAGAGACCCAGTACTTC. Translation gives CASNRGTQETQYF.

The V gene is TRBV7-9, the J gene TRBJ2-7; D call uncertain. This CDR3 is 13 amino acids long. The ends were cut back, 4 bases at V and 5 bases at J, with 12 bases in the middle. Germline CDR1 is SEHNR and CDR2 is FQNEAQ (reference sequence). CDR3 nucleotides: TGTGCCAGCAGCTCCCCCTTGAACGACGAGCAGTACTTC. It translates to CASSSPLNDEQYF.

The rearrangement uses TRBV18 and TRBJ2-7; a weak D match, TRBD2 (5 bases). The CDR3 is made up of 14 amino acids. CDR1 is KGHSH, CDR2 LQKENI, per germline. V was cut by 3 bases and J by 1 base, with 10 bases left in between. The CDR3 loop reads CASSPDFESYEQYV. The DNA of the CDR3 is TGTGCCAGCTCACCGGACTTCGAATCCTACGAGCAGTACGTC.

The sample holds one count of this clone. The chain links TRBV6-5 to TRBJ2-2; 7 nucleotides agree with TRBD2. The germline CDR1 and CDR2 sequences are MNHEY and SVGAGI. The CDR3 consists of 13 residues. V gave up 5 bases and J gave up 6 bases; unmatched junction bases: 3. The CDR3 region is CASSRGEAGELFF. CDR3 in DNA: TGTGCCAGCAGTCGGGGGGAGGCCGGGGAGCTGTTTTTT.

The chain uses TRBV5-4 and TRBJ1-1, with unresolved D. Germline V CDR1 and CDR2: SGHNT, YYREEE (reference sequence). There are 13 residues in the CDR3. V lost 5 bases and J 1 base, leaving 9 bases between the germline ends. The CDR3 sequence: CASSSTANTEAFF. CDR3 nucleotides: TGTGCCAGCAGTTCTACAGCGAACACTGAAGCTTTCTTT. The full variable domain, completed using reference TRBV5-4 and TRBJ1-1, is ETGVTQSPTHLIKTRGQQVTLRCSSQSGHNTVSWYQQALGQGPQFIFQYYREEENGRGNFPPRFSGLQFPNYSSELNVNALELDDSALYLCASSSTANTEAFFGQGTRLTVV.

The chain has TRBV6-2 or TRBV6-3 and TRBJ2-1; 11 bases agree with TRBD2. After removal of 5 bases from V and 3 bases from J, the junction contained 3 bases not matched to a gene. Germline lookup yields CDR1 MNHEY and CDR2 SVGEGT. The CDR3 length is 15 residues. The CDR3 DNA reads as TGTGCCAGCAGTGCACTAGCGGGGGTCTACAATGAGCAGTTCTTC. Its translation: CASSALAGVYNEQFF.

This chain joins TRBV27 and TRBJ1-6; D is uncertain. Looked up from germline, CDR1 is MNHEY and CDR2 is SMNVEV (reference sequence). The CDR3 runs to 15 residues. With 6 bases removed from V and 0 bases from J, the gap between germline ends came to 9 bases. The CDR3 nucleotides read TGTGCCAGCAGCCGTACGAGCTCCTATAATTCACCCCTCCACTTT. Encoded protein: CASSRTSSYNSPLHF.

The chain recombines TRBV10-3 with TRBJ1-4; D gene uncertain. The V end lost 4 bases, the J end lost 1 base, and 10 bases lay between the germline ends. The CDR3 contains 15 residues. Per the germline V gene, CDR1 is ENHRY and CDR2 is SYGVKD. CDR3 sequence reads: CAISGTLVTNEKLFF. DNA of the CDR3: TGTGCCATCAGTGGAACCTTAGTAACTAATGAAAAACTGTTTTTT.

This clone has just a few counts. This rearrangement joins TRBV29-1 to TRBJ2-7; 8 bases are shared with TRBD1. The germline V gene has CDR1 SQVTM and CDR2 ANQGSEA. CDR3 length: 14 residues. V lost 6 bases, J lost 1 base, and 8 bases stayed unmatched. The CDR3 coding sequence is TGCAGCGTCCAATTGGGGGACAGGTCCTACGAGCAGTACGTC. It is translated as CSVQLGDRSYEQYV.

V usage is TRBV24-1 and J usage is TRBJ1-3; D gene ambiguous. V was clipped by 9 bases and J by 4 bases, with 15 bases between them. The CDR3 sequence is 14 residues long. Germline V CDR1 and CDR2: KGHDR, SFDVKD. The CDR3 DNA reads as TGTGCCACCTCCCGAGAGCGCCTGGGAAACACCATATATTTT. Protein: CATSRERLGNTIYF.

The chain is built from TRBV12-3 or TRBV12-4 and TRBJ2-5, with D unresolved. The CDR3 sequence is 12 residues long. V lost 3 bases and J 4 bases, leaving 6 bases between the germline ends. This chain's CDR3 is CASSFNTETQYF. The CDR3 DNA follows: TGTGCCAGCAGTTTCAATACAGAGACCCAGTACTTC.

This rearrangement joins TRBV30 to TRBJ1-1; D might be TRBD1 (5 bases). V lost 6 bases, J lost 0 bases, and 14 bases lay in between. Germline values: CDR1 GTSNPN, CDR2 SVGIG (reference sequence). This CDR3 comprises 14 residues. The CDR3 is CACWAGAMNTEAFF. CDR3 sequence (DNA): TGTGCCTGTTGGGCCGGGGCGATGAACACTGAAGCTTTCTTT.

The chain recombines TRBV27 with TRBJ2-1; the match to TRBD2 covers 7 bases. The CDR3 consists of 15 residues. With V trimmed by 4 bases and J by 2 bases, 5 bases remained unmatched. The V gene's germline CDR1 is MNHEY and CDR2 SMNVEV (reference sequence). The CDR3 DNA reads TGTGCCAGCAGTTATGGACTAGAGGCCTACAATGAGCAGTTCTTC. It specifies CASSYGLEAYNEQFF.

Written as DNA, the CDR3 is TGCAGCGTTGAAACGGCGCAGTATTTT. It encodes CSVETAQYF. The gene calls are TRBV29-1 and TRBJ2-3; unclear D gene. Germline assignment: CDR1 SQVTM and CDR2 ANQGSEA. V was trimmed by 2 bases and J by 10 bases, leaving 4 bases between them. The CDR3 extends over 9 amino acids.

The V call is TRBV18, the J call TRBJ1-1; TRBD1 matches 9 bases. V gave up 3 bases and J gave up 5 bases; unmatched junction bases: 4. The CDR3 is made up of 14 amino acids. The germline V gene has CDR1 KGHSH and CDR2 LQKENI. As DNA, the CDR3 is TGTGCCAGCTCACCGCCGGACAGGGGAACTGAAGCTTTCTTT. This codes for CASSPPDRGTEAFF.

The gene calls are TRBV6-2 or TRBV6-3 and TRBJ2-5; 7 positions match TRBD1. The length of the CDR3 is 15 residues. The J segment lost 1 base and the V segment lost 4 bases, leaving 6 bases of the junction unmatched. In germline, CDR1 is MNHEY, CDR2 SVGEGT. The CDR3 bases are TGTGCCAGCAGTTCCGACAGGGTTACCCAAGAGACCCAGTACTTC. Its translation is CASSSDRVTQETQYF.

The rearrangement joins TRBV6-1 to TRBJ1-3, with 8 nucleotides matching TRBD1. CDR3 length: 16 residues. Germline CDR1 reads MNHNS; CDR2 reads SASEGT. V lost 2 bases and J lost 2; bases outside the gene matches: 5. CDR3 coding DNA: TGTGCCAGCAGTGAAAACGACAGGGGACCTGGAAACACCATATATTTT. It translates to CASSENDRGPGNTIYF.

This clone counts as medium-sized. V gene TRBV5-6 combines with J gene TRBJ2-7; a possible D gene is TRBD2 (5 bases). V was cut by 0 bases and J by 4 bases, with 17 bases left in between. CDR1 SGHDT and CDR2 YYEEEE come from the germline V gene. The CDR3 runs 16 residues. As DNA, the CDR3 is TGTGCCAGCAGCTTGGCCAAACCCCAACGAGGGTACGAGCAGTACGTC. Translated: CASSLAKPQRGYEQYV.